The clone carrying this T cell receptor beta chain was observed a few times. Libraries were prepared by immunoSEQ multiplex PCR; TCRdb keeps only in-frame clonotypes and omits some of them. This sample has about 6,800 clones, with 75% to 80% found just once. Tumor samples were obtained before definitive surgery or chemotherapy. These data come from a study of high-grade serous ovarian cancer treatment subgroups. The sequencing input was tumor tissue. This receptor was taken from a human donor with high-grade serous ovarian cancer.

CDR3 region: CSVEGGGGSTDTQYF. DNA of the CDR3: TGCAGCGTTGAAGGAGGAGGGGGTAGCACAGATACGCAGTATTTT. The V gene is TRBV29-1, the J gene TRBJ2-3, with D possibly being TRBD1 or TRBD2 (6 bases each). This CDR3 has 15 residues. The germline CDR1 and CDR2 sequences are SQVTM and ANQGSEA. V was shortened by 1 base and J by 0 bases, with 11 bases between the two germline ends.